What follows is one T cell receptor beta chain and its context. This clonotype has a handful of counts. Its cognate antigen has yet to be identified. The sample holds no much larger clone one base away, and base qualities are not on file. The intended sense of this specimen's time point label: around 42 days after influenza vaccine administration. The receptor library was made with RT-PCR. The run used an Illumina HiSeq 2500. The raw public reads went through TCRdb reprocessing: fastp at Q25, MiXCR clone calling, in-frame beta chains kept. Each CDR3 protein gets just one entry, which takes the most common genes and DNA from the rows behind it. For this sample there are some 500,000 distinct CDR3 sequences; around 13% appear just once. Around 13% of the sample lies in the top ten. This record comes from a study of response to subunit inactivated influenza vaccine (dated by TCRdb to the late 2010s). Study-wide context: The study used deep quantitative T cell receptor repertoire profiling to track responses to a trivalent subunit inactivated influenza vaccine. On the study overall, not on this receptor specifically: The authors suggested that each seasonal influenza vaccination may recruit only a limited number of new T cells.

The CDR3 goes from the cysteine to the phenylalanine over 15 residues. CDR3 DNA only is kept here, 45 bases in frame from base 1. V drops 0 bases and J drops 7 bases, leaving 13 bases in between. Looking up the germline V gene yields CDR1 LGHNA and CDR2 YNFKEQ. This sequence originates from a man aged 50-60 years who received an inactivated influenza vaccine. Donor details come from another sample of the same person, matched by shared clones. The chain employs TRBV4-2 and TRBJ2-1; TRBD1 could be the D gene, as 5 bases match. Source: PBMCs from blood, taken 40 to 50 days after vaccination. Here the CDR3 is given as CASSQDSTGRNEQFF. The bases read TGTGCCAGCAGCCAAGATAGTACAGGTCGAAATGAGCAGTTCTTC.